The clone carrying this T cell receptor beta chain occurred a few times. V gave up 4 bases and J gave up 6 bases, with 14 bases separating them. Germline V CDR1 and CDR2: SGHRS, YFSETQ. CDR3 length: 13 residues. The sample is drawn from a study of blood T cells in healthy people across ages. Then a second PCR, running about 6 to 12 cycles, was carried out with a sample-barcoded 5' primer and a J-beta primer mix. TCRdb passed the 5' RACE reads through MiXCR, listing each CDR3 protein once. The repertoire includes over 700,000 distinct CDR3 sequences, about 55% of them detected once, and about 42% sits in the top ten.

The chain is built from TRBV5-1 and TRBJ2-7; TRBD2 is a possible D gene (6 bases). Sequencing input: blood. This TCR was recovered from a man older than 75 in good health. The CDR3 nucleotides are TGCGCCAGCAGCCGGGAGTCCATGGGCGAGCAGTACTTC. Protein: CASSRESMGEQYF.